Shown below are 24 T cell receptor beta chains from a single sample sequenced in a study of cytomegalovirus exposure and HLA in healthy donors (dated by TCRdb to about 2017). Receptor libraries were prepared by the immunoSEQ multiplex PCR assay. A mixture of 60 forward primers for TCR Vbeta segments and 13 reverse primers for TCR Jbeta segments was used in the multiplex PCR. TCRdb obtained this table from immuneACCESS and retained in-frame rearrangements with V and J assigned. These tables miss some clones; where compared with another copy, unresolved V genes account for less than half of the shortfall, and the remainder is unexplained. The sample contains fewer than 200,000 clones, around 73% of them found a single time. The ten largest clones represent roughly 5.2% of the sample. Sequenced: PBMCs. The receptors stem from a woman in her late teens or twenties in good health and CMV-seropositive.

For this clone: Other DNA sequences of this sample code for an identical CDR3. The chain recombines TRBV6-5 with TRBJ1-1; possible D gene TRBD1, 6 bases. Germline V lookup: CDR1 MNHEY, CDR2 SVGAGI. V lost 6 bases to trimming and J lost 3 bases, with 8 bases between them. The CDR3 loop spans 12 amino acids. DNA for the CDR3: TGTGCCAGCAGCAGGGGAGACACTGAAGCTTTCTTT. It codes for CASSRGDTEAFF.

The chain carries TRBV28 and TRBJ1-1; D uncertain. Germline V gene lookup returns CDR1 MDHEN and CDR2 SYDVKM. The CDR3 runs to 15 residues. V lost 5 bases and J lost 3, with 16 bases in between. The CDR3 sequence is CASSQYRGGYTEAFF. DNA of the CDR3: TGTGCCAGCAGTCAATACAGAGGAGGGTACACTGAAGCTTTCTTT.

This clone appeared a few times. The CDR3 DNA reads TGTGCCAGCAGTCCGCGACAGGGGAGGCGAGCTTTCTTT. Protein product: CASSPRQGRRAFF. This rearrangement joins TRBV27 to TRBJ1-1, with TRBD1 identical over 8 bases. Trimming at V came to 5 bases and at J to 10 bases, leaving 9 bases not matched to a gene. Germline assignment: CDR1 MNHEY and CDR2 SMNVEV (reference sequence). CDR3 length: 13 residues.

The DNA of the CDR3 is TGCGCCAGCAGCCAAGATGGGGGGAGCGCAGATACGCAGTATTTT. This codes for CASSQDGGSADTQYF. V and J are TRBV4-3 and TRBJ2-3; perhaps TRBD2 as D (6 bases). The V end was cut by 0 bases, the J end by 4 bases, with 11 bases between. There are 15 residues in the CDR3. Germline V gene sequence: CDR1 LGHNA, CDR2 YSLEER.

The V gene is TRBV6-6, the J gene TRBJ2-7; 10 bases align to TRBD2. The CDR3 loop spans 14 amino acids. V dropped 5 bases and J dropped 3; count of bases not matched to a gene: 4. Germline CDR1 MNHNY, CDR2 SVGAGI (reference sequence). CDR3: CASSRSGGNYEQYF. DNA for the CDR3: TGTGCCAGCAGTCGTAGCGGGGGGAACTACGAGCAGTACTTC.

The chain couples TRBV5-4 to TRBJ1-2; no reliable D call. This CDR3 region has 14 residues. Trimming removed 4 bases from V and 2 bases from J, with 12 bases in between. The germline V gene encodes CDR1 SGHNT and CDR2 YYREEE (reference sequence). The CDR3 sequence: CASSPGEGNYGYTF. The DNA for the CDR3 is TGTGCCAGCAGCCCGGGAGAGGGAAACTATGGCTACACCTTC.

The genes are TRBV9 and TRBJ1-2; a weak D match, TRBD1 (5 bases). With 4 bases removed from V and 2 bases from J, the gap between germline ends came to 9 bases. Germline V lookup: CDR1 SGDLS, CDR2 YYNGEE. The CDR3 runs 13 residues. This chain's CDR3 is CASSPTVNYGYTF. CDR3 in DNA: TGTGCCAGCAGCCCGACAGTAAACTATGGCTACACCTTC.

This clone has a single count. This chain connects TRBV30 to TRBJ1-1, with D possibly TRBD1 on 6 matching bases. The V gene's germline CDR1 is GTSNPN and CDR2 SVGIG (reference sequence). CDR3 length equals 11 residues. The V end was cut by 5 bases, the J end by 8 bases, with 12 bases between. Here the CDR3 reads CAWDRDREAFF. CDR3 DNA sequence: TGTGCCTGGGATAGAGACAGGGAAGCTTTCTTT.

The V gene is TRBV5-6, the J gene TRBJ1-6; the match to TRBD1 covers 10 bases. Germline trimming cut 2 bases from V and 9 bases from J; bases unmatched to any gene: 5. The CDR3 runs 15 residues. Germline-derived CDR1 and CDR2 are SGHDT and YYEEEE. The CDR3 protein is CASSFGTGVVSPLHF. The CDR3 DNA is TGTGCCAGCAGCTTCGGGACAGGGGTTGTTTCACCCCTCCACTTT.

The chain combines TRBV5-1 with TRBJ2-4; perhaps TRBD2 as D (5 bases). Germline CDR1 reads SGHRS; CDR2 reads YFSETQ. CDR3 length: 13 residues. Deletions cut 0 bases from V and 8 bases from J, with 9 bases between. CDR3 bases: TGCGCCAGCAGCTTGGCGTTCGGGGACATTCAGTACTTC. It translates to CASSLAFGDIQYF.

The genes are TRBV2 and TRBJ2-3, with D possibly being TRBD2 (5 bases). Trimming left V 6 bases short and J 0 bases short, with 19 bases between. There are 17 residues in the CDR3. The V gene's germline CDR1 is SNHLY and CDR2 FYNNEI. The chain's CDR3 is CASSAILDLTSTDTQYF. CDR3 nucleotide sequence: TGTGCCAGCAGCGCTATTCTGGACTTGACTAGCACAGATACGCAGTATTTT.

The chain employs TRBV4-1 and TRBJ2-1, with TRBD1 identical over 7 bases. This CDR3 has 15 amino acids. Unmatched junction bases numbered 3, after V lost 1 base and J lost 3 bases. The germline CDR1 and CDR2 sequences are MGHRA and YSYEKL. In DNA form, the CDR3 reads TGCGCCAGCAGCCAAGGGACAGGAGACTACAATGAGCAGTTCTTC. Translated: CASSQGTGDYNEQFF.

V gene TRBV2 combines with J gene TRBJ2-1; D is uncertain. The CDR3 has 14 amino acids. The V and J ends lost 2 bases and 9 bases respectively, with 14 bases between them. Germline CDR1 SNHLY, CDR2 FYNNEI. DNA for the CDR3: TGTGCCAGCAGTGAACCTCCTACCGTCCGTGAGCAGTTCTTC. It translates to CASSEPPTVREQFF.

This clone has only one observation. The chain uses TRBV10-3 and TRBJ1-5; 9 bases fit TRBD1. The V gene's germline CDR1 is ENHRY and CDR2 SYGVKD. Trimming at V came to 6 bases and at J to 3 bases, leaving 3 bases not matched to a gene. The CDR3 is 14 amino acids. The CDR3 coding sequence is TGTGCCATCAGCGACAGGGGGAACAATCAGCCCCAGCATTTT. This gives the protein CAISDRGNNQPQHF.

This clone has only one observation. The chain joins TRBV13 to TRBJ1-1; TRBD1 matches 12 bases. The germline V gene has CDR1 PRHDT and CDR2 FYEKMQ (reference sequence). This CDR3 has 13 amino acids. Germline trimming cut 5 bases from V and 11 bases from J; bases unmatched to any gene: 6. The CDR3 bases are TGTGCCAGCAGCCCGCGGGACAGGGGGCGCGCTTTCTTT. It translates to CASSPRDRGRAFF.

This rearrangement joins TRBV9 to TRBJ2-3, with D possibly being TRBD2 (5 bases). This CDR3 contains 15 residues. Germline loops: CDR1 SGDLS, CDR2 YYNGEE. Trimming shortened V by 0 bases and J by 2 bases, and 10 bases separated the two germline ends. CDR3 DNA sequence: TGTGCCAGCAGCGTAGACGTTAGCGCCACAGATACGCAGTATTTT. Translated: CASSVDVSATDTQYF.

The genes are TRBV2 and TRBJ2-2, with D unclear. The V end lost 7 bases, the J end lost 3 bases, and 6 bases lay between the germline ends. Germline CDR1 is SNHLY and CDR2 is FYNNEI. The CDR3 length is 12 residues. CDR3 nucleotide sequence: TGTGCCAGCAAATCGGACACCGGGGAGCTGTTTTTT. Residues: CASKSDTGELFF.

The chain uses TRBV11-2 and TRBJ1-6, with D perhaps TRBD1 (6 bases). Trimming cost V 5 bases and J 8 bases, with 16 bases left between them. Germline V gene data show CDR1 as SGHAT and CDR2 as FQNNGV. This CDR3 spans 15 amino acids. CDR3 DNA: TGTGCCAGCAGCCCTACGCAGGGGCTGTATTCACCCCTCCACTTT. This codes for CASSPTQGLYSPLHF.

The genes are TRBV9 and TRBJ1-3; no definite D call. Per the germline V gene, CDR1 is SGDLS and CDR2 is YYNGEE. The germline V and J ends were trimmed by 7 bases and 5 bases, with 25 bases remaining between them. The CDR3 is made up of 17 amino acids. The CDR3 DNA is TGTGCCAGCGGAGAGAAGTACGGTCAGAGCGACCGAAACACCATATATTTT. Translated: CASGEKYGQSDRNTIYF.

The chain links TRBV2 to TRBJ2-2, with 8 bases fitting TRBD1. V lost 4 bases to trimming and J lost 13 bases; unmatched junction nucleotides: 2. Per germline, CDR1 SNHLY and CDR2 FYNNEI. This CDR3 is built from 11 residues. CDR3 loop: CASSAGTGLFF. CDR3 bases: TGTGCCAGCAGTGCCGGGACAGGGCTGTTTTTT.

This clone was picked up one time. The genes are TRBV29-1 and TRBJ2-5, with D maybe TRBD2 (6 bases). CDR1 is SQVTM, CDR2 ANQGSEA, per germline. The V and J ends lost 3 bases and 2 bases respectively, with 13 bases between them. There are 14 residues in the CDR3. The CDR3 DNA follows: TGCAGCGTTGATGGCGGGGCGGGGCAAGAGACCCAGTACTTC. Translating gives CSVDGGAGQETQYF.

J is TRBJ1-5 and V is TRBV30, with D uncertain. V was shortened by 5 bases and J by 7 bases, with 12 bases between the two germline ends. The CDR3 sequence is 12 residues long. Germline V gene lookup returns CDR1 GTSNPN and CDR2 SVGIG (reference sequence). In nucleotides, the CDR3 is TGTGCCTGGGGGGAGGAGGACCAGCCCCAGCATTTT. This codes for CAWGEEDQPQHF.

The CDR3 DNA follows: TGTGCCAGTAGTATACTGTCGGGTAGCAATCAGCCCCAGCATTTT. Translation gives CASSILSGSNQPQHF. The V and J genes are TRBV19 and TRBJ1-5; the D is unclear. CDR1 and CDR2 from the germline V gene are LNHDA and SQIVND (reference sequence). The CDR3 length is 15 residues. The V end lost 2 bases, the J end lost 0 bases, and 8 bases lay between the germline ends.

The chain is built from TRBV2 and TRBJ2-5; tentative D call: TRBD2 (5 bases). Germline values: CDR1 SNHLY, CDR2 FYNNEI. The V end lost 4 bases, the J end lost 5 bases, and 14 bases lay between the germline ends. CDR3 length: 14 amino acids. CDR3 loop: CASSARGAEETQYF. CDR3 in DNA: TGTGCCAGCAGTGCCCGGGGAGCGGAGGAGACCCAGTACTTC.